The rows below give T cell receptor beta chains drawn from one sample of a study of blood T cells in healthy people across ages. In TCRdb, the 5' RACE reads were re-called with MiXCR into one record per CDR3 protein. The table has hundreds of thousands of distinct CDR3 sequences, roughly 50% seen once; the top ten hold over 20%. Sequenced: blood. These receptor sequences come from a young man in good health. The CDR3 runs from the conserved cysteine through the conserved F or W. A D gene is named only where the DNA matches it firmly. Not all rows give a size; the values are once, few, many and, for expanded clones, a class.

v_call,j_call,d_call,clone_size,cdr3_length,cdr3_aa,cdr3_nt
TRBV3-1,TRBJ2-1,TRBD2,few,16,CASSQNPGLAAPKAFF,TGTGCCAGCAGCCAAAACCCGGGACTAGCGGCTCCCAAGGCGTTCTTC
TRBV2,TRBJ2-7,TRBD1,few,16,CASSRRLPTGAREQYF,TGTGCCAGCAGTCGAAGGCTCCCGACAGGGGCGCGCGAGCAGTACTTC
TRBV7-2,TRBJ2-5,-,-,17,CASSFAGREKRRETQYF,TGTGCCAGCAGTTTCGCCGGGCGGGAAAAAAGAAGGGAGACCCAGTACTTC
TRBV29-1,TRBJ2-3,-,-,14,CSGGRGLPTDTQYF,TGCAGCGGGGGTCGGGGTCTACCCACAGATACGCAGTATTTT
TRBV28,TRBJ2-7,TRBD2,-,15,CASSTSGSVGYEQYF,TGTGCCAGCAGTACTAGCGGGAGCGTCGGGTACGAGCAGTACTTC
TRBV20-1,TRBJ1-2,TRBD1,-,12,CSVKGQAYGYTF,TGCAGTGTTAAGGGACAGGCCTATGGCTACACCTTC
TRBV6-5,TRBJ2-7,-,-,15,CASRASGSVGGEQYF,TGTGCCAGCAGGGCATCGGGGTCAGTCGGGGGCGAGCAGTACTTC
TRBV4-3,TRBJ2-1,TRBD2,-,17,CASSQGGWTSGNNEQFF,TGCGCCAGCAGCCAAGGTGGGTGGACTAGCGGAAACAATGAGCAGTTCTTC
TRBV27,TRBJ1-6,-,-,15,CASSLARTYNSPLHF,TGTGCCAGCAGTTTAGCGCGGACCTATAATTCACCCCTCCACTTT
TRBV7-2,TRBJ1-6,TRBD1,-,16,CASRQAGTGRNSPLHF,TGTGCCAGCAGACAGGCGGGGACAGGAAGGAATTCGCCCCTCCACTTT
TRBV18,TRBJ1-1,-,few,13,CASSVGMNTEAFF,TGTGCCAGCTCGGTAGGCATGAACACTGAAGCTTTCTTT
TRBV20-1,TRBJ1-1,-,-,14,CSAPGPGKVTEAFF,TGCAGTGCCCCGGGCCCAGGGAAGGTCACTGAAGCTTTCTTT
TRBV10-3,TRBJ1-1,TRBD1,-,14,CAIGRQDRGTEAFF,TGTGCCATCGGGCGGCAGGACAGGGGGACTGAAGCTTTCTTT
TRBV28,TRBJ1-2,-,-,15,CASSRTDQGFGGYTF,TGTGCCAGCAGCCGAACCGACCAGGGGTTTGGGGGCTACACCTTC
TRBV20-1,TRBJ1-2,-,few,14,CSAAVNRFSGGYTF,TGCAGTGCCGCCGTAAACAGGTTCTCGGGTGGCTACACCTTC
TRBV11-3,TRBJ2-3,-,few,15,CASSFVSAWWRTQYF,TGTGCCAGCAGCTTTGTTTCGGCCTGGTGGCGCACGCAGTATTTT
TRBV27,TRBJ2-1,TRBD2,-,15,CASSDAAGVYNEQFF,TGTGCCAGCAGCGACGCGGCGGGGGTGTACAATGAGCAGTTCTTC
TRBV4-3,TRBJ1-6,TRBD1,few,17,CASSPNPTGAINSPLHF,TGCGCCAGCAGCCCTAATCCGACAGGGGCTATTAATTCACCCCTCCACTTT
TRBV7-9,TRBJ2-2,TRBD1,once,17,CASSSTDVQGIGGELFF,TGTGCCAGCAGCTCCACCGATGTACAGGGGATAGGCGGGGAGCTGTTTTTT
TRBV29-1,TRBJ2-5,TRBD2,-,14,CSTERGGVEETQYF,TGCAGCACTGAACGGGGGGGCGTGGAGGAGACCCAGTACTTC
TRBV4-3,TRBJ2-1,TRBD2,-,17,CASSQGRGGHAYNEQFF,TGCGCCAGCAGTCAAGGACGGGGGGGACATGCCTACAATGAGCAGTTCTTC
TRBV24-1,TRBJ2-1,TRBD2,-,17,CATSTVRLAGSANEQFF,TGTGCCACCAGTACCGTCAGACTAGCGGGATCGGCGAATGAGCAGTTCTTC
TRBV6-6,TRBJ2-7,-,-,13,CASSYLGGYEQYF,TGTGCCAGCAGTTACCTCGGGGGATACGAGCAGTACTTC
TRBV3-1,TRBJ2-7,TRBD1,many,16,CASSQDLLTGWNEQYF,TGTGCCAGCAGCCAAGATCTGCTGACAGGGTGGAACGAGCAGTACTTC
TRBV20-1,TRBJ2-5,-,-,15,CSARDASVAQETRYF,TGCAGTGCTAGAGATGCTAGCGTAGCCCAAGAGACCCGGTACTTC
TRBV4-3,TRBJ2-2,-,-,14,CASSQEAGSGELFF,TGCGCCAGCAGCCAAGAAGCCGGCTCCGGGGAGCTGTTTTTT
TRBV7-6,TRBJ2-1,TRBD2,few,16,CASSRSSGRSYNEQFF,TGTGCCAGCAGCCGATCTAGCGGGAGGTCCTACAATGAGCAGTTCTTC
TRBV27,TRBJ2-7,TRBD1,-,14,CASSFTGGSYEQYF,TGTGCCAGCAGTTTTACAGGGGGCTCCTACGAGCAGTACTTC
TRBV7-2,TRBJ2-1,TRBD2,once,13,CASSIRTSDEQFF,TGTGCCAGCAGCATTCGGACTAGCGATGAGCAGTTCTTC
TRBV10-3,TRBJ2-2,-,few,16,CAAIVEFAGGTGELFF,TGTGCCGCCATTGTCGAGTTCGCCGGAGGAACCGGGGAGCTGTTTTTT
TRBV28,TRBJ2-4,-,-,16,CASSFVQGLAKNIQYF,TGTGCCAGCAGTTTTGTCCAGGGCCTAGCCAAAAACATTCAGTACTTT
TRBV16,TRBJ2-1,-,-,13,CASHQGLNNEQFF,TGTGCCAGCCACCAGGGGCTAAACAATGAGCAGTTCTTC
TRBV9,TRBJ2-7,TRBD2,-,15,CASSSSGGLDYEQYF,TGTGCCAGCAGTTCCTCGGGGGGGCTAGACTACGAGCAGTACTTC
TRBV4-2,TRBJ2-3,TRBD2,-,17,CASSQEPAGVRGDTQYF,TGTGCCAGCAGCCAAGAGCCCGCGGGGGTAAGGGGTGATACGCAGTATTTT
TRBV3-1,TRBJ2-1,TRBD2,-,19,CASSQGMGFSGRSYNEQFF,TGTGCCAGCAGCCAAGGTATGGGATTTAGCGGGCGATCCTACAATGAGCAGTTCTTC
TRBV20-1,TRBJ2-1,TRBD1,few,14,CSATGTDLSGGQFF,TGCAGTGCTACCGGGACAGACCTGAGTGGAGGGCAGTTCTTC
TRBV6-1,TRBJ1-1,-,-,13,CASSPTANTEAFF,TGTGCCAGCAGTCCGACAGCGAACACTGAAGCTTTCTTT
TRBV20-1,TRBJ2-1,-,few,18,CSARGPQDGLSSYSEQFF,TGCAGTGCTAGAGGCCCACAGGACGGCCTAAGCTCCTACAGTGAGCAGTTCTTC
TRBV4-2,TRBJ2-1,TRBD2,-,17,CASSPTSGGAYRNEQFF,TGTGCCAGCAGCCCTACTAGCGGGGGGGCCTATCGGAATGAGCAGTTCTTC
TRBV3-1,TRBJ1-2,-,-,15,CASSQPIGQRDGYTF,TGTGCCAGCAGCCAGCCCATTGGGCAGCGAGATGGCTACACCTTC
TRBV28,TRBJ2-1,TRBD2,-,16,CASSPRTSGYYNEQFF,TGTGCCAGCAGTCCTCGGACTAGCGGGTACTACAATGAGCAGTTCTTC
TRBV6-6,TRBJ2-3,TRBD1,once,14,CASRDRGLGDTQYF,TGTGCCAGCAGGGACAGGGGGCTTGGAGATACGCAGTATTTT
TRBV7-2,TRBJ2-5,TRBD2,-,16,CASSLNSGGAQETQYF,TGTGCCAGCAGCCTAAATAGCGGGGGGGCACAAGAGACCCAGTACTTC
TRBV29-1,TRBJ2-1,-,-,12,CSVEDGGLEQFF,TGCAGCGTTGAAGACGGGGGGCTTGAGCAGTTCTTC
TRBV7-9,TRBJ1-1,-,-,12,CASSPADTEAFF,TGTGCCAGCAGTCCGGCGGACACTGAAGCTTTCTTT
TRBV7-2,TRBJ2-5,-,few,15,CASSSRTAFGETQYF,TGTGCCAGCAGCTCCCGGACGGCCTTCGGGGAGACCCAGTACTTC
TRBV29-1,TRBJ2-3,-,-,13,CSVVTTIWGTQYF,TGCAGCGTTGTGACTACCATCTGGGGTACGCAGTATTTT
TRBV14,TRBJ2-5,-,-,13,CASSQTRISEQYF,TGTGCCAGCAGCCAGACTAGGATCAGTGAGCAGTACTTC
TRBV6-4,TRBJ2-1,TRBD1,-,15,CASSAGQGRKNEQFF,TGTGCCAGCAGTGCGGGACAGGGAAGGAAAAATGAGCAGTTCTTC
TRBV12-3/TRBV12-4,TRBJ2-5,TRBD1,-,14,CASSDRQGKETQYF,TGTGCCAGCAGCGACCGACAGGGTAAAGAGACCCAGTACTTC